This is a list of T cell receptor beta chains from one sample in a study of blood T cell repertoires in COVID-19. Sequencing used immunoSEQ multiplex PCR; TCRdb keeps in-frame clones, though not all of them. Seen here are some 270,000 clones, under 90% observed once, and the top ten hold about 1.7%. Sequences were obtained from PBMCs or T cells enriched from blood (not recorded which). These receptors were collected from a woman between 35 and 50 years old who had recovered from COVID-19. Both conserved end residues are part of each CDR3. D genes are given only for firm matches. The size field is filled for only some rows; it gives once, few, many or a size class.

TGTGCCAGCAGCCCGACAGGGGCCCTTAATGAAAAACTGTTTTTT | CASSPTGALNEKLFF | NA | TRBD1 | TRBJ1-4 | TRBV5-6
TGTGCCAGCAGCCTGGGGTCGGTCCCCCGGGAGACCCAGTACTTC | CASSLGSVPRETQYF | NA | NA | TRBJ2-5 | TRBV5-4
TGCGCCAGCAGCTTGTCTTGGACAGGGGTCAACGAGCAGTACTTC | CASSLSWTGVNEQYF | NA | TRBD1 | TRBJ2-7 | TRBV5-1
TGTGCCTGGAGTCCGGGACTCCAGGCCCAGCCCCAGCATTTT | CAWSPGLQAQPQHF | NA | NA | TRBJ1-5 | TRBV30
TGTGCTAGCAGCTTAAGCGGGTCCCCCCCCACCGGGGAGCTGTTTTTT | CASSLSGSPPTGELFF | NA | NA | TRBJ2-2 | TRBV7-7
TGTGCCATCAGGTCAGGGTTAAATGAAAAACTGTTTTTT | CAIRSGLNEKLFF | once | NA | TRBJ1-4 | TRBV10-3
TGTGCCGCCACACAGCGGGGGGGCGCCGGGGAGCTGTTTTTT | CAATQRGGAGELFF | NA | TRBD2 | TRBJ2-2 | TRBV6-5
TGCAGTGCTAGTTCTGGGGCCCTGGTAACTTTCTTT | CSASSGALVTFF | NA | NA | TRBJ1-1 | TRBV20-1
TGTGCCAGCAGCCAAGATCCCGGAGGTAGCGAGCAGTACTTC | CASSQDPGGSEQYF | NA | NA | TRBJ2-7 | TRBV4-2
TGTGCCACCAGCAGAGGCAGGGGAGAAGGCAATCAGCCCCAGCATTTT | CATSRGRGEGNQPQHF | NA | NA | TRBJ1-5 | TRBV15
TGCAGCGTGCTGAAACTGGGACATAGCTACGGGGAGCTGTTTTTT | CSVLKLGHSYGELFF | NA | NA | TRBJ2-2 | TRBV29-1
TGTGCCAGCAGGGGACAGGGCTACGAGCAGTACTTC | CASRGQGYEQYF | NA | TRBD1 | TRBJ2-7 | TRBV12-3/TRBV12-4
TGTGCCAGCAGTCCGGGGACAGGGATCTACAATGAGCAGTTCTTC | CASSPGTGIYNEQFF | NA | TRBD1 | TRBJ2-1 | TRBV27
TGCAGCGTCCGACTAGCGGGAGGGAGCACAGATACGCAGTATTTT | CSVRLAGGSTDTQYF | NA | TRBD2 | TRBJ2-3 | TRBV29-1
TGTGCCAGCAGTGACTCGGGACAGGTTGGAGGCTACACCTTC | CASSDSGQVGGYTF | NA | TRBD1 | TRBJ1-2 | TRBV6-4
TGTGCCAGCAGTCCCGGCGGCGGGGTCACTGAAGCTTTCTTT | CASSPGGGVTEAFF | NA | NA | TRBJ1-1 | TRBV27
TGTGCCTGGTCGCCGGGACAGGGTATGCTCGAGCAGTACTTC | CAWSPGQGMLEQYF | NA | TRBD1 | TRBJ2-7 | TRBV30
TGTGCCAGCAGTTTATGGTTTAGCGGGATTGGGACCCAGTACTTC | CASSLWFSGIGTQYF | NA | TRBD2 | TRBJ2-5 | TRBV27
TGTGCCAGTAGGAAGGACAGGGAGCAGTACTTC | CASRKDREQYF | NA | TRBD1 | TRBJ2-7 | TRBV19
TGTGCCAGTAGTATAACAGGGGGCAATTCACCCCTCCACTTT | CASSITGGNSPLHF | NA | TRBD1 | TRBJ1-6 | TRBV19
TGTGCCAGCAGTTTGAGGGCAGCCGTTATGAACACTGAAGCTTTCTTT | CASSLRAAVMNTEAFF | NA | NA | TRBJ1-1 | TRBV27
TGTGCCTGGAGTGCGGGCCAGGGGGCCGGGGGCTACACCTTC | CAWSAGQGAGGYTF | NA | TRBD1 | TRBJ1-2 | TRBV30
TGTGCCAGCAGCCTAGGGAGGGAAGACACTGAAGCTTTCTTT | CASSLGREDTEAFF | NA | NA | TRBJ1-1 | TRBV7-9
TGTGCAGCGAGAGTTTGGGTAGCGGACACCGGGGAGCTGTTTTTT | CAARVWVADTGELFF | NA | NA | TRBJ2-2 | TRBV30
TGTGCCACCAGCGCTCCAGGGGCCGGGAACACTGAAGCTTTCTTT | CATSAPGAGNTEAFF | NA | NA | TRBJ1-1 | TRBV15
TGTGCCAGCAGCCATTTGGGGACATCTGGAAACACCATATATTTT | CASSHLGTSGNTIYF | NA | NA | TRBJ1-3 | TRBV3-1/TRBV3-2
TGTGCCAGCAGAGAAGGGACTTACTATGGCTACACCTTC | CASREGTYYGYTF | NA | NA | TRBJ1-2 | TRBV2
TGTGCCAGCAGCCAAGAAGTCCTCCGGGTAGGATATGAGCAGTTCTTC | CASSQEVLRVGYEQFF | NA | NA | TRBJ2-1 | TRBV14
TGTGCCTGGAGTCCCTCCCTCGAAGAGCCCCAGTACTTC | CAWSPSLEEPQYF | NA | NA | TRBJ2-5 | TRBV30
TGCAGTGCTAGTAAGCCGCTCTCTGGAAACACCATATATTTT | CSASKPLSGNTIYF | NA | NA | TRBJ1-3 | TRBV20-1
TGTGCCAGTAGCCTGGGGCTAGCGGGAGCCGTGGGGGAGCAGTTCTTC | CASSLGLAGAVGEQFF | NA | TRBD2 | TRBJ2-1 | TRBV19
TGCAGCGTTACTATAGCGGGGGGCCCCACAGATACGCAGTATTTT | CSVTIAGGPTDTQYF | NA | TRBD2 | TRBJ2-3 | TRBV29-1
TGTGCCAGCAGCTTAAGGGGTCAAGGAGGGGGCGGGTTCTACGAGCAGTACTTC | CASSLRGQGGGGFYEQYF | NA | NA | TRBJ2-7 | TRBV11-2
TGTGCCAGCAGCTTAGCCAGAAGTTATGGAAACACCATATATTTT | CASSLARSYGNTIYF | NA | NA | TRBJ1-3 | TRBV7-6
TGTGCCAGTAGTACCCGGGAATATGGCTACACCTTC | CASSTREYGYTF | once | NA | TRBJ1-2 | TRBV19
TGTGCCAGCAGGCCCACAGGCGCTACCCTCAACTATGGCTACACCTTC | CASRPTGATLNYGYTF | once | NA | TRBJ1-2 | TRBV28
TGTGCCAGCAGTGATATCCTAGCGGGAGGGCCGGAGACCCAGTACTTC | CASSDILAGGPETQYF | NA | TRBD2 | TRBJ2-5 | TRBV2
TGTGCCAGCAGGGGACTAGCGGGGACCAATGAGCAGTTCTTC | CASRGLAGTNEQFF | NA | TRBD2 | TRBJ2-1 | TRBV6-5
TGTGCCAGCAGTGAATTGGCAGGAGGGGTTTCGCAGTATTTT | CASSELAGGVSQYF | NA | NA | TRBJ2-3 | TRBV25-1
TGTGCCAGCAGCCTCCTCGAGGGGAGGACAACTTTCTTT | CASSLLEGRTTFF | NA | NA | TRBJ1-1 | TRBV3-1/TRBV3-2
TGCAGCGTTGAGGGACTAGGGGCCGGGGAGCTGTTTTTT | CSVEGLGAGELFF | NA | TRBD2 | TRBJ2-2 | TRBV29-1
TGCAGTGCTAGTCTGGAGATAACGGGACTAGCGGGGAGGAACACCGGGGAGCTGTTTTTT | CSASLEITGLAGRNTGELFF | NA | TRBD2 | TRBJ2-2 | TRBV20-1
TGTGCCAGCAGCTCGGCCCCGTGGAAGAACAGACATAACACTGAAGCTTTCTTT | CASSSAPWKNRHNTEAFF | NA | NA | TRBJ1-1 | TRBV7-6
TGTGCCACCAGCAGAGGAGACTCTCGCCTGGGGCAGTACTTC | CATSRGDSRLGQYF | NA | NA | TRBJ2-7 | TRBV15
TGTGCCAGCAGCAAGACTAGCGGGGGCCCCACCGGGGAGCTGTTTTTT | CASSKTSGGPTGELFF | NA | TRBD2 | TRBJ2-2 | TRBV7-2
TGTGCCAGCAGCCCGACTAGCGGGGGGGATATTGAGCAGTTCTTC | CASSPTSGGDIEQFF | NA | TRBD2 | TRBJ2-1 | TRBV3-1/TRBV3-2
TGTGCCAGCAGCCCACAGACTAATGAAAAACTGTTTTTT | CASSPQTNEKLFF | NA | NA | TRBJ1-4 | TRBV14
TGCGCCAGCAGCAGTGTCGGTCAAAACACTGAAGCTTTCTTT | CASSSVGQNTEAFF | once | NA | TRBJ1-1 | TRBV5-1
TGTGCCAGCTCCGATGTAGAGGGCAATCAGCCCCAGCATTTT | CASSDVEGNQPQHF | NA | NA | TRBJ1-5 | TRBV2
TGTGCCAGCAGTGAAGCAGGGACAGCAAACTATGGCTACACCTTC | CASSEAGTANYGYTF | NA | TRBD1 | TRBJ1-2 | TRBV6-1
TGTGCCAGCAGCGATACACCAGGGGGCAGTCAGCCCCAGCATTTT | CASSDTPGGSQPQHF | NA | TRBD1 | TRBJ1-5 | TRBV3-1/TRBV3-2
TGCGCCAGCAGCCAAGATTTTGGCGAGGCCCCCTACGAGCAGTACTTC | CASSQDFGEAPYEQYF | NA | NA | TRBJ2-7 | TRBV4-3
TGTGCCAGCAGCTTTGTAGCGGGAGAGTTAGAGACCCAGTACTTC | CASSFVAGELETQYF | NA | TRBD2 | TRBJ2-5 | TRBV5-6
TGTGCCAGCAGTTACCGCGGGACGAATAATGAGCAGTTCTTC | CASSYRGTNNEQFF | NA | NA | TRBJ2-1 | TRBV6-5
TGTGCCAGTAGTGCCCAGGGGGCGGGGGAAAAACTGTTTTTT | CASSAQGAGEKLFF | NA | TRBD1 | TRBJ1-4 | TRBV19